The 30 T cell receptor delta chains below come from one sample, sequenced in a study of gamma-delta chains in newborns, infants, children (dated by TCRdb to between 2017 and 2020). TCRdb shows the sequencer as Illumina MiSeq. TCRdb reran clone calling on the public reads with CATT; rows sharing one DNA sequence were then combined. This sample holds over 4,000 delta-chain clones; 5.2% were observed only once. The ten largest clones take up 6.4% of the sample. Sequencing input: blood. Receptors originate from a child who was a newborn, infant or young child, either healthy, febrile or measles-vaccinated (not recorded which).

The chain uses TRDV2 and TRDJ1, with 13 bases fitting TRDD3. This CDR3 has 20 amino acids. V trimming: 3 bases; J trimming: 2 bases; junction bases outside the gene matches: 17. The V gene's germline CDR1 is GEAIGNYY and CDR2 EKD. CDR3 bases: TGTGCCTGTGACCCATTAACCCCCTTACTGGGGGATACGGGGACCGATAAACTCATCTTT. Amino acid sequence: CACDPLTPLLGDTGTDKLIF.

This clone has just a few counts. A read error may explain this, as a much larger clone is one base away. The rearrangement joins TRDV2 to TRDJ1; 7 nucleotides align to TRDD3. V shed 6 bases, J shed 3 bases, and the junction held 18 bases outside the gene matches. There are 17 residues in the CDR3. Germline V gene data show CDR1 as GEAIGNYY and CDR2 as EKD. The CDR3 protein is CACKQLGIKGGADKLIF. DNA for the CDR3: TGTGCCTGTAAACAACTGGGGATCAAAGGAGGGGCCGATAAACTCATCTTT.

This clone was seen more than once but under ten times. A much larger clone differs from this one at a single base, so this may be a read error. The V and J genes are TRDV2 and TRDJ3, with D perhaps matching TRDD3 (5 bases). This CDR3 region has 17 residues. Germline V gives CDR1 GEAIGNYY, CDR2 EKD. This chain's CDR3 is CACDTVLGSWDTQQMFF. CDR3 nucleotides: TGTGCCTGTGACACCGTCCTGGGCTCCTGGGACACCCAACAGATGTTTTTC.

Note on this clone: This may be a read error, as it is one base from a much larger clone. In the same sample, other DNA sequences code for this CDR3. This chain uses TRDV2 with TRDJ2, with 11 bases lining up with TRDD3. Germline CDR1 GEAIGNYY, CDR2 EKD. After removal of 1 base from V and 3 bases from J, the junction contained 6 bases not matched to a gene. The CDR3 loop spans 17 amino acids. CDR3 region: CACDTVLGDTLTAQLFF. CDR3 in DNA: TGTGCCTGTGACACAGTTCTGGGGGATACCCTGACAGCACAACTCTTCTTT.

In its sample, this clone was seen a few times. A much larger clone differs by one base, so this may be a read error. The chain joins TRDV2 to TRDJ1, with TRDD3 matching over 11 bases. There are 17 residues in the CDR3. V lost 3 bases and J lost 0; bases outside the gene matches: 8. Germline V gives CDR1 GEAIGNYY, CDR2 EKD. The CDR3 DNA reads as TGTGCCTGTGACGTACTGGGGGATATGCAGTACACCGATAAACTCATCTTT. Its translation: CACDVLGDMQYTDKLIF.

The sample holds a few counts of this clone. This may be a read error, as it is one base from a much larger clone. This sequence joins TRDV2 and TRDJ1, with unresolved D. Looked up from germline, CDR1 is GEAIGNYY and CDR2 is EKD. This CDR3 is 15 amino acids long. CDR3 protein: CACDTIEKFSDKPIF. DNA for the CDR3: TGTGCCTGTGACACCATTGAAAAGTTCTCCGATAAACCCATCTTT.

The sample holds a few counts of this clone. A junction end diverges from the germline sequence, so it may reflect a read error. The chain recombines TRDV2 with TRDJ1; 8 nucleotides agree with TRDD3. Germline loops: CDR1 GEAIGNYY, CDR2 EKD. The CDR3 extends over 15 amino acids. For the CDR3, the DNA is TGTGCCTGTGACACACTGGGGGCTTCCACCGATAAACCCATCTTT. Encoded protein: CACDTLGASTDKPIF.

This clone was recorded a few times. Given a much more abundant clone one base away, this may be a read error. V is TRDV2 and J is TRDJ1; 9 bases match TRDD3. CDR3 length: 19 amino acids. With 5 bases clipped from V and 0 bases from J, the junction kept 18 bases outside the gene matches. CDR1 and CDR2 from the germline V gene are GEAIGNYY and EKD. The CDR3 sequence is CACGTLGELKKSYTDKLIF. As DNA, the CDR3 is TGTGCCTGTGGCACACTGGGGGAACTAAAAAAGTCGTACACCGATAAACTCATCTTT.

This clone was counted between two and nine times. The sample carries other DNA sequences with the same CDR3. Without a V gene call, the J gene is given as TRDJ1; the D call of TRDD3 is as the table states it, not checked on the DNA. CDR3 size: 21 residues. CDR3 sequence reads: CACDTVAGGYRPPPLTDKLIF. CDR3 coding DNA: TGTGCCTGTGACACGGTTGCTGGGGGATACCGGCCCCCGCCTCTCACCGATAAACTCATCTTT.

This chain joins TRDV2 and TRDJ3, with 10 bases aligning to TRDD3. CDR1 is GEAIGNYY and CDR2 is EKD in the germline V gene. The junction had 24 bases not matched to a gene; V was cut back by 2 bases and J by 0 bases. This CDR3 comprises 25 residues. The CDR3 DNA follows: TGTGCCTGTGACATGCTTGAGGGGGATACGCGCGGCATCGCGACAGACTCCTGGGACACCCGACAGATGTTTTTC. Translating gives CACDMLEGDTRGIATDSWDTRQMFF.

This clone is medium-sized by share. The gene calls are TRDV2 and TRDJ3; TRDD3 matches at 11 bases. The length of the CDR3 is 18 residues. J was trimmed by 2 bases and V by 1 base; bases with no gene match: 3. Per the germline V gene, CDR1 is GEAIGNYY and CDR2 is EKD. The CDR3 here is CACDTGGYDAWDTRQMFF. The CDR3 DNA reads TGTGCCTGTGACACTGGGGGATACGACGCCTGGGACACCCGACAGATGTTTTTC.

The gene calls are TRDV2 and TRDJ1; 8 nucleotides agree with TRDD3. Germline V gene sequence: CDR1 GEAIGNYY, CDR2 EKD. CDR3 size: 17 residues. Unmatched junction bases numbered 8, after V lost 0 bases and J lost 0 bases. The CDR3 sequence: CACDTAGGQKYTDKLIF. The CDR3 DNA follows: TGTGCCTGTGACACCGCTGGGGGACAAAAGTACACCGATAAACTCATCTTT.

This clone was observed a few times. This could be a read error, since a much larger clone is one nucleotide away. The chain carries TRDV2 and TRDJ1; 9 bases agree with TRDD3. With 0 bases clipped from V and 1 base from J, the junction kept 17 bases outside the gene matches. Per the germline V gene, CDR1 is GEAIGNYY and CDR2 is EKD. The CDR3 consists of 20 residues. Here the CDR3 reads CACDTVLPPTNWGSTDKLIF. For the CDR3, the DNA is TGTGCCTGTGACACCGTTCTTCCTCCTACGAACTGGGGGAGCACCGATAAACTCATCTTT.

This clone was recorded a few times. This may stem from a read error, because a much larger clone lies one nucleotide away. This chain uses TRDV2 with TRDJ1; D is perhaps TRDD3 (5 bases). Per the germline V gene, CDR1 is GEAIGNYY and CDR2 is EKD. V dropped 3 bases and J dropped 2 bases, with 27 bases sitting between them. The CDR3 runs to 19 residues. The chain's CDR3 is CACDPLSCRDSEPTDKLIF. For the CDR3, the DNA is TGTGCCTGTGACCCTTTAAGCTGCCGGGATTCCGAACCAACCGATAAACTCATCTTT.

The sample holds a few counts of this clone. One end of the junction varies from germline; a read error may be responsible. The CDR3 sequence is CACDVVLGDPALAAQRFF. CDR3 nucleotide sequence: TGTGCCTGTGACGTCGTACTGGGGGATCCCGCTTTGGCAGCACAACGCTTCTTT. The rearrangement uses TRDV2 and TRDJ2, with 10 nucleotides matching TRDD3. This CDR3 contains 18 residues. Germline CDR1 is GEAIGNYY and CDR2 is EKD.

Only a few counts were recorded for this clone. A much larger clonotype is one base distant, so this may be a read error. CDR3 amino acids: CACDTVTGRLNTDKLIF. The CDR3 DNA follows: TGTGCCTGTGACACGGTTACTGGGAGACTAAACACCGATAAACTCATCTTT. This rearrangement joins TRDV2 to TRDJ1; D is perhaps TRDD3 (6 bases). CDR3 length equals 17 residues. The germline V gene encodes CDR1 GEAIGNYY and CDR2 EKD. Trimming cost V 1 base and J 0 bases, with 17 bases left between them.

Regarding this clone: This may arise from a read error, as a much more abundant clone is one base away. The chain uses TRDV2 and TRDJ3; D call uncertain. TCRdb offers no J gene call, so here the DNA was matched to germline to obtain one. This CDR3 spans 20 amino acids. Germline V lookup: CDR1 GEAIGNYY, CDR2 EKD. The ends were cut back, 0 bases at V and 0 bases at J, with 17 bases in the middle. In DNA form, the CDR3 reads TGTGCCTGTGACACCATCGGGACAGCTCCGAGCTCCTGGGACACCCGACAGATGTTTTTC. It yields the protein CACDTIGTAPSSWDTRQMFF.

This clone has a handful of counts. The chain has TRDV2 and TRDJ1; D is perhaps TRDD3 (5 bases). No J gene was available from TCRdb, and it was assigned here by a germline match of the DNA. The CDR3 length is 20 residues. Germline assignment: CDR1 GEAIGNYY and CDR2 EKD. V gave up 3 bases and J gave up 0 bases, with 28 bases separating them. The CDR3 loop reads CACDGLYGSAGTTYTDKLIF. The CDR3 coding sequence is TGTGCCTGTGACGGTCTCTACGGATCGGCGGGGACAACGTACACCGATAAACTCATCTTT.

Worth noting for this clone: A much larger clonotype is one base distant, so this may be a read error. Different DNA sequences within this sample yield the same CDR3. This chain links TRDV2 with TRDJ1; TRDD3 matches 12 bases. Germline CDR1 is GEAIGNYY and CDR2 is EKD. The length of the CDR3 is 24 residues. The DNA for the CDR3 is TGTGCCTGCGACACCAATGGCGCCGGGCTAAGTACTGGGGGATACCGGACCGGGACCGATAAACTCATCTTT. Its translation: CACDTNGAGLSTGGYRTGTDKLIF.

This clone is medium-sized within its sample. This probably arose from a read error, given a far larger clone one base away. The rearrangement links TRDV2 to TRDJ3; 12 bases are shared with TRDD3. Germline trimming cut 3 bases from V and 0 bases from J; bases unmatched to any gene: 2. CDR1 is GEAIGNYY and CDR2 is EKD in the germline V gene. The CDR3 is made up of 18 amino acids. CDR3 DNA: TGTGCCTGTGACGCTGGGGGATACGGCTCCTGGGACACCCGACAGATGTTTTTC. Amino acid sequence: CACDAGGYGSWDTRQMFF.

This clone ranks as medium-sized. This specimen includes other DNA sequences encoding the same CDR3. CDR3 sequence: CACDTVPSRSDWDTDKLIF. Here the CDR3 DNA reads TGTGCCTGTGACACCGTCCCATCAAGGTCAGACTGGGACACCGATAAACTCATCTTT. This chain connects TRDV2 to TRDJ1, with TRDD3 as a possible D gene (6 bases). Trimming left V 0 bases short and J 0 bases short, with 22 bases between. The length of the CDR3 is 19 residues. In germline, CDR1 is GEAIGNYY, CDR2 EKD.

As for this clone: TCRdb's protein, taken from a much larger clone, differs from this DNA's translation at residue 6, likely owing to a read error; the protein displayed comes from the DNA. V is TRDV2 and J is TRDJ3; 8 bases line up with TRDD3. Germline V gene sequence: CDR1 GEAIGNYY, CDR2 EKD. CDR3 length equals 18 residues. J lost 0 bases, V lost 0 bases, and 3 bases had no gene match. Here the CDR3 reads CACDTWGYSSWDTRQMFF. The CDR3 nucleotides read TGTGCCTGTGACACCTGGGGATACAGCTCCTGGGACACCCGACAGATGTTTTTC.

By sample share, this clone is medium-sized (0.01 to 0.1%). Other nucleotide sequences from this sample produce the same CDR3. The CDR3 DNA reads TGTGCCTGTGACAAACTGGGGGACCGTCAGTACACCGATAAACTCATCTTT. Protein product: CACDKLGDRQYTDKLIF. The gene calls are TRDV2 and TRDJ1; 9 positions agree with TRDD3. Trimming removed 2 bases from V and 0 bases from J; junction bases left unmatched: 9. This CDR3 has 17 amino acids. Looked up from germline, CDR1 is GEAIGNYY and CDR2 is EKD.

The V and J genes are TRDV1 and TRDJ1, with D possibly matching TRDD3 (6 bases). This CDR3 comprises 20 residues. Germline V gene lookup returns CDR1 TSWWSYY and CDR2 QGS. V lost 10 bases and J lost 0, with 33 bases in between. CDR3 sequence reads: CAPVYGSYAGGYPYTDKLIF. In DNA, the CDR3 is TGTGCTCCTGTGTACGGCAGCTACGCTGGAGGATACCCGTACACCGATAAACTCATCTTT.

This clone is termed medium-sized (0.01 to 0.1%). The chain couples TRDV2 to TRDJ1; TRDD3 agrees at 13 bases. Germline-derived CDR1 and CDR2 are GEAIGNYY and EKD. The CDR3 is made up of 19 amino acids. V lost 3 bases to trimming and J lost 2 bases; unmatched junction nucleotides: 14. In DNA, the CDR3 is TGTGCCTGTGACTTACTGGGGGATACGAATGTGCGTAGGACCGATAAACTCATCTTT. Residues: CACDLLGDTNVRRTDKLIF.

The table lists this clone with a few counts. The rearrangement links TRDV2 to TRDJ1; 8 nucleotides align to TRDD3. Germline values: CDR1 GEAIGNYY, CDR2 EKD. The CDR3 runs 15 residues. J gave up 0 bases and V 6 bases, and 8 bases lay outside the gene matches. CDR3 nucleotide sequence: TGTGCCTGTCTTCCCCTACTGGGGGACACCGATAAACTCATCTTT. Translating gives CACLPLLGDTDKLIF.

This clone has just a few counts. This chain joins TRDV1 and TRDJ1; 7 nucleotides agree with TRDD2. CDR3 length equals 23 residues. Trimming removed 4 bases from V and 0 bases from J; junction bases left unmatched: 29. Per germline, CDR1 TSWWSYY and CDR2 QGS. The CDR3: CALGAPLFLPVDSQGDNTDKLIF. CDR3 DNA: TGTGCTCTTGGGGCCCCTCTTTTCCTTCCTGTGGATAGTCAGGGAGACAACACCGATAAACTCATCTTT.

This clone has only a few counts. The rearrangement joins TRDV1 to TRDJ1; TRDD2 agrees at 8 bases. The germline gives CDR1 TSWWSYY, CDR2 QGS. CDR3 length: 19 residues. J was trimmed by 8 bases and V by 1 base; bases with no gene match: 21. The CDR3, as DNA: TGTGCTCTTGGGGAACATTCTCACTCTTCCTACGGGGGACACGGGAAACTCATCTTT. It translates to CALGEHSHSSYGGHGKLIF.

This clone was observed a few times. The rearrangement uses TRDV1 and TRDJ1; 11 bases agree with TRDD3. The V and J ends lost 0 bases and 1 base, in that order; junction bases with no gene match: 19. This CDR3 is 22 amino acids long. The germline gives CDR1 TSWWSYY, CDR2 QGS. The CDR3, as DNA: TGTGCTCTTGGGGAACTAGTTTGTCATGGGGGATACGTCTTACAAGTCACCGATAAACTCATCTTT. Translated: CALGELVCHGGYVLQVTDKLIF.

This clone occurred a few times. The rearrangement links TRDV2 to TRDJ1, with D hard to call. Germline lookup yields CDR1 GEAIGNYY and CDR2 EKD. V shed 3 bases and J shed 4 bases, with 20 bases lying between them. This CDR3 contains 16 residues. The CDR3 loop reads CACDPLDPVKRDKLIF. The CDR3 region has the DNA TGTGCCTGTGACCCGTTGGACCCAGTCAAACGCGATAAACTCATCTTT.